Below, 7 T cell receptor beta chains from the same sample are listed, as sequenced in a study of read filtering for tumor transcriptome and immune sequencing. From about 400 ng of RNA, a library with molecular barcoded alpha/delta and beta/gamma adaptors was made. Using its own MiXCR run on the reads, TCRdb lists one record per CDR3 protein. The sample includes 85,000 or so distinct CDR3 sequences, 12% of them seen just once. The specimen sequenced was a population of CD138-negative cells sorted from bone marrow. These receptors came from a donor at least 40 years old with multiple myeloma.

This clonotype showed up many times. The V gene is TRBV20-1, the J gene TRBJ1-5; perhaps TRBD1 as D (5 bases). CDR1 and CDR2 (germline): DFQATT, SNEGSKA (reference sequence). The CDR3 has 13 residues. V was pared by 3 bases and J by 1 base, with 7 bases between. The CDR3: CSARTESNQPQHF. Written as DNA, the CDR3 is TGCAGTGCTAGGACAGAGAGCAATCAGCCCCAGCATTTT.

This clonotype was seen more than once but under ten times. The rearrangement joins TRBV7-9 to TRBJ2-1; D might be TRBD2 (5 bases). Deletions cut 7 bases from V and 0 bases from J, with 16 bases between. The CDR3 consists of 16 residues. CDR1 and CDR2 (germline): SEHNR, FQNEAQ (reference sequence). The CDR3: CASTPSGMSSYNEQFF. CDR3 in DNA: TGTGCCAGCACCCCAAGCGGAATGAGCTCCTACAATGAGCAGTTCTTC.

The chain has TRBV29-1 and TRBJ2-7, with 13 bases identical to TRBD2. The CDR3 totals 13 residues. Germline trimming cut 4 bases from V and 5 bases from J; bases unmatched to any gene: 2. The germline V gene encodes CDR1 SQVTM and CDR2 ANQGSEA. In DNA, the CDR3 is TGCAGCGTTGGGACTAGCGGGAGAGACGAGCAGTACTTC. Translated: CSVGTSGRDEQYF.

This clonotype showed up many times. The junction and the germline gene differ at one end; a read error may be behind it. The rearrangement links TRBV2 to TRBJ2-2, with a tentative D call TRBD2 (6 bases). Germline loops: CDR1 SNHLY, CDR2 FYNNEI. The CDR3 extends over 16 amino acids. The CDR3 DNA reads TGTGCCAACAGTGAAGTGGCTAGCGCGAACACCGGGGAGCTGTTTTTT. Translation gives CANSEVASANTGELFF.

With regard to this clonotype: This likely stems from a read error, as it lies one base from a far larger clone. The conserved phenylalanine or tryptophan is not found at the CDR3 terminus, so this likely reflects a read error. This chain connects TRBV12-3 or TRBV12-4 to TRBJ1-1; a possible D gene is TRBD1 (5 bases). The length of the CDR3 is 13 residues. V gave up 5 bases and J gave up 4 bases, with 11 bases separating them. The CDR3 loop reads CASSVGRGTEAFL. The CDR3 region has the DNA TGTGCCAGCAGTGTGGGAAGGGGCACTGAAGCTTTCCTT.

This clonotype appeared a few times. This chain connects TRBV29-1 to TRBJ1-1, with 9 bases lining up with TRBD1. Unmatched junction bases numbered 12, after V lost 4 bases and J lost 6 bases. The CDR3 length is 15 residues. CDR1 and CDR2 from the germline V gene are SQVTM and ANQGSEA. CDR3 nucleotides: TGCAGCGTTGTGGGACCACAGGGGGCTTCCTCTGAAGCTTTCTTT. Translated: CSVVGPQGASSEAFF.

Ten or more counts support this clonotype. This chain joins TRBV6-2 or TRBV6-3 and TRBJ1-5; D is ambiguous. This CDR3 comprises 14 residues. Germline V gene data show CDR1 as MNHEY and CDR2 as SVGEGT. V gave up 2 bases and J gave up 0 bases, with 5 bases separating them. The CDR3 nucleotides are TGTGCCAGCAGTTACGAGGGTAGCAATCAGCCCCAGCATTTT. Its protein product is CASSYEGSNQPQHF.